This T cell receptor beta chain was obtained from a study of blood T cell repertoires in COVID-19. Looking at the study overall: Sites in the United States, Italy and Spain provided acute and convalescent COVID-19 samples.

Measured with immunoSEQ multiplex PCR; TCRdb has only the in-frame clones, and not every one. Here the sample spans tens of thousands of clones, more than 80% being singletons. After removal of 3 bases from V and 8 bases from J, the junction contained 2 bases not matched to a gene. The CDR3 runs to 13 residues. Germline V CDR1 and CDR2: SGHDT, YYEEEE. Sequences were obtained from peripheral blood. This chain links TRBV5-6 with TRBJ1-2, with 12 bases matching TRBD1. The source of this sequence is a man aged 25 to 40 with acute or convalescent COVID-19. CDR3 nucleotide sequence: TGTGCCAGCAGCTGGGGGACAGGGGGCGGCTACACCTTC. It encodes CASSWGTGGGYTF.